This is a list of T cell receptor beta chains from one sample in a study of blood T cells in healthy people across ages. A single record per CDR3 protein comes from TCRdb applying MiXCR to the 5' RACE reads. The repertoire consists of roughly 1.4 million distinct CDR3 sequences, with roughly 59% occurring once and the leading ten covering 6.5% to 8.5%. Sequenced material: blood. Receptor source: a man younger than 30 in good health. Both conserved end residues are trimmed from each CDR3.

J gene: TRBJ1-2; V gene: TRBV20-1; CDR3 protein: SARDGLTFYGYT
J gene: TRBJ2-3; V gene: TRBV3-1; CDR3 protein: ASSQGGAHTDTQY
J gene: TRBJ2-3; V gene: TRBV12-3/TRBV12-4; CDR3 protein: ASSLMGQGTADTQY
J gene: TRBJ2-5; V gene: TRBV28; CDR3 protein: ASSSDRDRGETQY
J gene: TRBJ2-7; V gene: TRBV29-1; CDR3 protein: SVGWTGKAKEQY
J gene: TRBJ2-1; V gene: TRBV7-2; CDR3 protein: ASSPHTGGRF
J gene: TRBJ2-5; V gene: TRBV12-3/TRBV12-4; CDR3 protein: ASSLNRETQY
J gene: TRBJ2-5; V gene: TRBV2; CDR3 protein: AGWTFRETQY
J gene: TRBJ1-2; V gene: TRBV6-2/TRBV6-3; CDR3 protein: ASREPGGPGYT
J gene: TRBJ2-7; V gene: TRBV4-3; CDR3 protein: ASSQDWSGGYNEQY
J gene: TRBJ2-1; V gene: TRBV5-6; CDR3 protein: ASSFGLGMGEQF
J gene: TRBJ1-1; V gene: TRBV29-1; CDR3 protein: SVILTKNTEAF
J gene: TRBJ2-4; V gene: TRBV29-1; CDR3 protein: SVVLDSLNIQY
J gene: TRBJ1-4; V gene: TRBV28; CDR3 protein: ASSPTLRWPKGDEKLF
J gene: TRBJ2-5; V gene: TRBV20-1; CDR3 protein: SARDHRETQY
J gene: TRBJ1-5; V gene: TRBV4-1; CDR3 protein: ASSQVVDSSNQPQH
J gene: .; V gene: TRBV4-1; CDR3 protein: ANSRTTSGAYEQY
J gene: TRBJ2-7; V gene: TRBV7-9; CDR3 protein: ASSLKQAYEQY
J gene: TRBJ2-7; V gene: TRBV5-1; CDR3 protein: TSSNARTSGVSYEQY
J gene: TRBJ2-7; V gene: TRBV21-1; CDR3 protein: ASAPTGTGDYEQY
J gene: TRBJ1-1; V gene: TRBV29-1; CDR3 protein: SVEEGWVNTEAF
J gene: TRBJ2-7; V gene: TRBV7-9; CDR3 protein: ASSLIGQEQY
J gene: TRBJ2-5; V gene: TRBV10-1; CDR3 protein: ASSTSGFETQY
J gene: TRBJ2-1; V gene: TRBV29-1; CDR3 protein: SVDGGRMDNEQF
J gene: TRBJ2-2; V gene: TRBV6-6; CDR3 protein: ASSYGGRANTGELF
J gene: TRBJ2-1; V gene: TRBV6-1; CDR3 protein: ASSDTRF
J gene: TRBJ2-3; V gene: TRBV20-1; CDR3 protein: SASPSGTDSY
J gene: TRBJ2-1; V gene: TRBV5-5; CDR3 protein: ASSLTWGSYNEQF
J gene: TRBJ2-1; V gene: TRBV28; CDR3 protein: ASSLPGIDDEQF
J gene: .; V gene: TRBV20-1; CDR3 protein: SAPGQGGNYEQY
J gene: TRBJ1-4; V gene: TRBV18; CDR3 protein: ASSEKTGGSEKLF
J gene: TRBJ2-1; V gene: TRBV5-5; CDR3 protein: ASSIGFYNEQF
J gene: .; V gene: TRBV27; CDR3 protein: ASSSRTGPIGTQY
J gene: TRBJ2-4; V gene: TRBV18; CDR3 protein: ASSPLGSPTKNIQY
J gene: TRBJ1-2; V gene: TRBV20-1; CDR3 protein: SARDLGGANYGYT
J gene: TRBJ2-1; V gene: TRBV7-2; CDR3 protein: ASSLASGLQF
J gene: TRBJ1-2; V gene: TRBV28; CDR3 protein: ASSLDRPYYGYT